This is a list of T cell receptor beta chains from one sample in a study of T cell responses to AZD1222 COVID-19 vaccine. Only in-frame clones appear in the TCRdb table, and some are missing; sequencing was by immunoSEQ multiplex PCR. The sample carries about 180,000 clones, about 86% recorded once. The material sequenced was peripheral blood, taken on day 0 of AZD1222 vaccination. The receptors originated from an adult in good health. Each CDR3 is given with its conserved first and last residue. D genes are given only for firm matches. Clone sizes are given selectively: once, few, many, or a class where the clone is expanded.

j_call: TRBJ2-7; v_call: TRBV5-4; d_call: -; clone_size: -; cdr3_aa: CASSLRAGSTYEQYF; cdr3_nt: TGTGCCAGCAGCTTGAGGGCAGGAAGCACCTACGAGCAGTACTTC
j_call: TRBJ2-7; v_call: TRBV5-1; d_call: -; clone_size: -; cdr3_aa: CASSLVGGSYEQYF; cdr3_nt: TGCGCCAGCAGCTTGGTGGGGGGCTCCTACGAGCAGTACTTC
j_call: TRBJ2-7; v_call: TRBV12-3/TRBV12-4; d_call: -; clone_size: -; cdr3_aa: CASSLSEGYEQYF; cdr3_nt: TGTGCCAGCAGTTTATCGGAAGGGTACGAGCAGTACTTC
j_call: TRBJ2-4; v_call: TRBV23-1; d_call: TRBD2; clone_size: -; cdr3_aa: CASSQRREEGIQYF; cdr3_nt: TGCGCCAGCAGTCAAAGGCGGGAGGAGGGCATTCAGTACTTC
j_call: TRBJ2-1; v_call: TRBV11-2; d_call: TRBD2; clone_size: -; cdr3_aa: CASSLDSLAGVNEQFF; cdr3_nt: TGTGCCAGCAGCTTAGATAGCCTAGCGGGGGTCAATGAGCAGTTCTTC
j_call: TRBJ1-6; v_call: TRBV18; d_call: TRBD1; clone_size: -; cdr3_aa: CASSPSTGGIYNSPLHF; cdr3_nt: TGTGCCAGCTCACCATCGACAGGGGGCATCTATAATTCACCCCTCCACTTT
j_call: TRBJ1-4; v_call: TRBV13; d_call: TRBD1; clone_size: once; cdr3_aa: CASSHRTGTGDEKLFF; cdr3_nt: TGTGCCAGCAGCCATCGAACCGGGACAGGGGACGAAAAACTGTTTTTT
j_call: TRBJ1-3; v_call: TRBV18; d_call: TRBD1; clone_size: few; cdr3_aa: CASSSTGADTIYF; cdr3_nt: TGTGCCAGCTCATCGACAGGGGCGGACACCATATATTTT
j_call: TRBJ1-6; v_call: TRBV4-1; d_call: -; clone_size: -; cdr3_aa: CASSPTEYNSPLHF; cdr3_nt: TGCGCCAGCAGTCCTACAGAGTATAATTCACCCCTCCACTTT
j_call: TRBJ2-1; v_call: TRBV19; d_call: -; clone_size: -; cdr3_aa: CASSIAPPSRVPYNEQFF; cdr3_nt: TGTGCCAGTAGTATAGCCCCCCCCAGCAGGGTCCCCTACAATGAGCAGTTCTTC
j_call: TRBJ1-1; v_call: TRBV5-1; d_call: -; clone_size: -; cdr3_aa: CASSLGTGLRSTEAFF; cdr3_nt: TGCGCCAGCAGCTTGGGAACAGGGCTAAGGTCCACTGAAGCTTTCTTT
j_call: TRBJ1-2; v_call: TRBV6-5; d_call: -; clone_size: -; cdr3_aa: CASSYSLRAYGYTF; cdr3_nt: TGTGCCAGCAGTTACTCGTTGCGGGCCTATGGCTACACCTTC
j_call: TRBJ1-1; v_call: TRBV4-1; d_call: -; clone_size: -; cdr3_aa: CASSQVRETEAFF; cdr3_nt: TGCGCCAGCAGCCAAGTTAGAGAGACTGAAGCTTTCTTT
j_call: TRBJ1-5; v_call: TRBV27; d_call: -; clone_size: -; cdr3_aa: CASSLQGWPPNQPQHF; cdr3_nt: TGTGCCAGCAGTCTCCAGGGGTGGCCCCCAAATCAGCCCCAGCATTTT
j_call: TRBJ1-3; v_call: TRBV28; d_call: -; clone_size: -; cdr3_aa: CAGGTSGNTIYF; cdr3_nt: TGTGCCGGGGGTACCTCTGGAAACACCATATATTTT
j_call: TRBJ2-2; v_call: TRBV10-3; d_call: -; clone_size: -; cdr3_aa: CAISESNRNTGELFF; cdr3_nt: TGTGCCATCAGTGAGTCGAACAGGAACACCGGGGAGCTGTTTTTT
j_call: TRBJ2-2; v_call: TRBV7-3; d_call: -; clone_size: -; cdr3_aa: CASSHTGPGELFF; cdr3_nt: TGTGCCAGCAGCCATACAGGACCCGGGGAGCTGTTTTTT
j_call: TRBJ2-5; v_call: TRBV25-1; d_call: TRBD1; clone_size: -; cdr3_aa: CASSARTGAGETQYF; cdr3_nt: TGTGCCAGCAGTGCTCGGACAGGGGCGGGGGAGACCCAGTACTTC
j_call: TRBJ1-4; v_call: TRBV5-5; d_call: TRBD1; clone_size: -; cdr3_aa: CASRRRGTVEARNEKLFF; cdr3_nt: TGTGCCAGCAGGCGACGGGGGACAGTTGAAGCGAGGAATGAAAAACTGTTTTTT
j_call: TRBJ2-7; v_call: TRBV7-3; d_call: TRBD1; clone_size: -; cdr3_aa: CASSHGTAGPYEQYF; cdr3_nt: TGTGCCAGCAGCCACGGGACAGCTGGGCCCTACGAGCAGTACTTC
j_call: TRBJ1-2; v_call: TRBV28; d_call: TRBD1; clone_size: -; cdr3_aa: CASSFGRWGQGNYGYTF; cdr3_nt: TGTGCCAGCAGTTTTGGGAGGTGGGGACAGGGTAACTATGGCTACACCTTC
j_call: TRBJ2-2; v_call: TRBV6-4; d_call: -; clone_size: -; cdr3_aa: CASSDLRGTGELFF; cdr3_nt: TGTGCCAGCAGTGACTTGAGGGGCACCGGGGAGCTGTTTTTT
j_call: TRBJ2-7; v_call: TRBV3-1/TRBV3-2; d_call: TRBD1; clone_size: -; cdr3_aa: CASSHPLGQGGSYEQYF; cdr3_nt: TGTGCCAGCAGCCACCCCTTGGGACAGGGCGGGAGCTACGAGCAGTACTTC
j_call: TRBJ1-5; v_call: TRBV12-5; d_call: TRBD1; clone_size: -; cdr3_aa: CASGLDRGGSNQPQHF; cdr3_nt: TGTGCTAGTGGTTTGGACAGGGGCGGGAGCAATCAGCCCCAGCATTTT
j_call: TRBJ1-3; v_call: TRBV7-2; d_call: -; clone_size: few; cdr3_aa: CASSSRGGMTGNTIYF; cdr3_nt: TGTGCCAGCAGCTCTAGGGGGGGGATGACTGGAAACACCATATATTTT
j_call: TRBJ1-5; v_call: TRBV27; d_call: TRBD1; clone_size: -; cdr3_aa: CASSLLGDRGSDQPQHF; cdr3_nt: TGTGCCAGCAGTTTATTAGGGGACAGGGGATCGGATCAGCCCCAGCATTTT
j_call: TRBJ2-7; v_call: TRBV11-2; d_call: TRBD1; clone_size: -; cdr3_aa: CASSDTGTGFDEQYF; cdr3_nt: TGTGCCAGCAGCGACACCGGGACAGGGTTCGACGAGCAGTACTTC
j_call: TRBJ1-1; v_call: TRBV19; d_call: TRBD1; clone_size: -; cdr3_aa: CASSPQGGSTEAFF; cdr3_nt: TGTGCCAGTAGTCCCCAGGGGGGTAGTACTGAAGCTTTCTTT
j_call: TRBJ2-6; v_call: TRBV5-1; d_call: TRBD1; clone_size: -; cdr3_aa: CASSLAGQGASGANVLTF; cdr3_nt: TGCGCCAGCAGCTTGGCGGGACAGGGGGCTTCTGGGGCCAACGTCCTGACTTTC
j_call: TRBJ2-2; v_call: TRBV5-1; d_call: TRBD2; clone_size: few; cdr3_aa: CASSLVPSVAGSNTGELFF; cdr3_nt: TGCGCCAGCAGCTTGGTTCCGTCGGTAGCGGGGTCGAACACCGGGGAGCTGTTTTTT
j_call: TRBJ1-2; v_call: TRBV2; d_call: TRBD1; clone_size: -; cdr3_aa: CASKEGWQGAYGYTF; cdr3_nt: TGTGCCAGCAAAGAAGGTTGGCAGGGGGCCTATGGCTACACCTTC
j_call: TRBJ1-2; v_call: TRBV5-4; d_call: TRBD1; clone_size: -; cdr3_aa: CASRLQGVDGYTF; cdr3_nt: TGTGCCAGCAGGTTACAGGGGGTGGACGGCTACACCTTC
j_call: TRBJ1-2; v_call: TRBV7-2; d_call: -; clone_size: -; cdr3_aa: CASSPDSYYGYTF; cdr3_nt: TGTGCCAGCAGTCCGGACAGTTATTATGGCTACACCTTC
j_call: TRBJ1-5; v_call: TRBV28; d_call: -; clone_size: -; cdr3_aa: CASGLQGLGQPQHF; cdr3_nt: TGTGCCAGCGGCCTACAGGGTTTAGGACAGCCCCAGCATTTT
j_call: TRBJ2-5; v_call: TRBV5-6; d_call: -; clone_size: -; cdr3_aa: CASRRRGNQETQYF; cdr3_nt: TGTGCCAGCAGGAGGAGGGGGAACCAAGAGACCCAGTACTTC
j_call: TRBJ1-5; v_call: TRBV6-1; d_call: -; clone_size: -; cdr3_aa: CASSEGTAMAQPQHF; cdr3_nt: TGTGCCAGCAGTGAAGGGACTGCGATGGCCCAGCCCCAGCATTTT
j_call: TRBJ2-7; v_call: TRBV7-2; d_call: -; clone_size: once; cdr3_aa: CASSLALGVSYEQYF; cdr3_nt: TGTGCCAGCAGCTTAGCGTTGGGAGTCTCCTACGAGCAGTACTTC
j_call: TRBJ1-3; v_call: TRBV2; d_call: TRBD1; clone_size: -; cdr3_aa: CASSEAGVAQGLGNTIYF; cdr3_nt: TGTGCCAGCAGTGAAGCGGGGGTGGCACAGGGGCTTGGAAACACCATATATTTT
j_call: TRBJ1-6; v_call: TRBV27; d_call: TRBD1; clone_size: few; cdr3_aa: CASSSKWTGANSPLHF; cdr3_nt: TGTGCCAGCAGTTCTAAATGGACAGGGGCGAATTCACCCCTCCACTTT
j_call: TRBJ2-1; v_call: TRBV6-5; d_call: -; clone_size: once; cdr3_aa: CASSYSRVYNEQFF; cdr3_nt: TGTGCCAGCAGTTACTCAAGGGTTTACAATGAGCAGTTCTTC
j_call: TRBJ2-7; v_call: TRBV23-1; d_call: -; clone_size: -; cdr3_aa: CASSQSASPTYEQYF; cdr3_nt: TGCGCCAGCAGTCAATCGGCCAGCCCTACCTACGAGCAGTACTTC
j_call: TRBJ1-1; v_call: TRBV19; d_call: -; clone_size: -; cdr3_aa: CASSRATEAFF; cdr3_nt: TGTGCCAGTAGTAGGGCCACTGAAGCTTTCTTT
j_call: TRBJ2-2; v_call: TRBV5-6; d_call: TRBD2; clone_size: -; cdr3_aa: CASSSGLAVNTGELFF; cdr3_nt: TGTGCCAGCAGCTCCGGACTAGCGGTGAACACCGGGGAGCTGTTTTTT
j_call: TRBJ2-7; v_call: TRBV28; d_call: TRBD2; clone_size: -; cdr3_aa: CASSLRPYVGRGYEQYF; cdr3_nt: TGTGCCAGCAGTTTAAGACCATATGTGGGGAGGGGCTACGAGCAGTACTTC
j_call: TRBJ2-5; v_call: TRBV6-1; d_call: -; clone_size: -; cdr3_aa: CASSEGRGLRETQYF; cdr3_nt: TGTGCCAGCAGTGAAGGCAGGGGATTGCGAGAGACCCAGTACTTC
j_call: TRBJ1-6; v_call: TRBV7-8; d_call: TRBD1; clone_size: -; cdr3_aa: CASSLRDSMSTNSPLHF; cdr3_nt: TGTGCCAGCAGCTTACGGGACAGCATGAGTACGAATTCACCCCTCCACTTT
j_call: TRBJ2-3; v_call: TRBV7-3; d_call: -; clone_size: -; cdr3_aa: CASSPGRGGEADTQYF; cdr3_nt: TGTGCCAGCAGCCCGGGTAGGGGGGGCGAGGCAGATACGCAGTATTTT
j_call: TRBJ2-7; v_call: TRBV5-1; d_call: TRBD1; clone_size: -; cdr3_aa: CASSFSGQGTSYEQYF; cdr3_nt: TGCGCCAGCAGCTTTTCCGGACAGGGGACCTCCTACGAGCAGTACTTC
j_call: TRBJ1-6; v_call: TRBV19; d_call: TRBD1; clone_size: few; cdr3_aa: CASAGGSYNSPLHF; cdr3_nt: TGTGCCAGTGCAGGGGGCTCCTATAATTCACCCCTCCACTTT
j_call: TRBJ1-2; v_call: TRBV16; d_call: TRBD1; clone_size: -; cdr3_aa: CASSQLLGTEANYGYTF; cdr3_nt: TGTGCCAGCAGCCAACTACTCGGGACAGAAGCTAACTATGGCTACACCTTC
j_call: TRBJ1-4; v_call: TRBV6-2/TRBV6-3; d_call: -; clone_size: few; cdr3_aa: CASSYGTLVEKLFF; cdr3_nt: TGTGCCAGCAGTTACGGGACCTTGGTCGAAAAACTGTTTTTT
j_call: TRBJ1-5; v_call: TRBV28; d_call: -; clone_size: -; cdr3_aa: CASTSGRSNQPQHF; cdr3_nt: TGTGCCAGCACCTCAGGGCGTAGCAATCAGCCCCAGCATTTT